This paragraph reports one TCR beta chain. This sample stems from a study of blood T cell repertoires in COVID-19. In the study overall: Acute and convalescent COVID-19 samples came from the United States, Italy and Spain. Sample material is recorded as cDNA or gDNA derived from T cells, B-cell-depleted T cells, or PBMCs.

There are 13 residues in the CDR3. Germline lookup yields CDR1 LNHDA and CDR2 SQIVND (reference sequence). Trimming removed 7 bases at V and 2 bases at J, with 9 bases between. Per the original methods: Amplification of reference gene primers was used by the study to estimate nucleated cell counts. The repertoire was sequenced with immunoSEQ multiplex PCR; TCRdb's copy has only in-frame clones and lacks some. The DNA gave D and trimming, while V, J and clone size come from that table. The sample yields 330,000 or so clones, more than 70% seen once. Sequenced material: peripheral blood. The TCR originated in a woman in her fifties or sixties with COVID-19, enrolled during active disease. V and J are TRBV19 and TRBJ1-5; D is perhaps TRBD1 (6 bases). The CDR3 DNA sequence: TGTGCCAGTACGGACAGACGCAATCAGCCCCAGCATTTT. This encodes CASTDRRNQPQHF. The full variable domain, in which reference TRBV19 and TRBJ1-5 provide the parts outside the CDR3, is DGGITQSPKYLFRKEGQNVTLSCEQNLNHDAMYWYRQDPGQGLRLIYYSQIVNDFQKGDIAEGYSVSREKKESFPLTVTSAQKNPTAFYLCASTDRRNQPQHFGDGTRLSIL.